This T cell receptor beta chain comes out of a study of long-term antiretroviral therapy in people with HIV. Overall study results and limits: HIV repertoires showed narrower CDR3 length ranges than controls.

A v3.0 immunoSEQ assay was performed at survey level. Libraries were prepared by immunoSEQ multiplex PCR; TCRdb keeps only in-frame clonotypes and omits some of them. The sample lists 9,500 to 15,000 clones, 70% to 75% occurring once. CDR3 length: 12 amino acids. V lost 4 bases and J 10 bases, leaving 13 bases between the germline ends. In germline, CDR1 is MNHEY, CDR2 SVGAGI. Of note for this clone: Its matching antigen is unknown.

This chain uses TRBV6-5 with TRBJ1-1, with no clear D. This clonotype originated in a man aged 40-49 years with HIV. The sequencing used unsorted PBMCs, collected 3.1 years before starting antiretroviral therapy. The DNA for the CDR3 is TGTGCCAGCAGTTCCCCCGAGCGCGGAGCTTTCTTT. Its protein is CASSSPERGAFF.